These 18 T cell receptor beta chains were sequenced from one sample in a study of blood T cell repertoires in COVID-19. Repertoires were generated with immunoSEQ multiplex PCR, while TCRdb's copy carries only in-frame clones and drops some. The sample records 150,000 to 160,000 clones, approximately 82% being singletons. Specimen: peripheral blood. The receptors here all came from a woman in her fifties or sixties with acute or convalescent COVID-19.

This rearrangement joins TRBV5-1 to TRBJ1-5, with D perhaps matching TRBD1 (6 bases). Germline CDR1 and CDR2: SGHRS and YFSETQ. The CDR3 runs to 14 residues. Trimming cost V 2 bases and J 7 bases, with 13 bases left between them. CDR3 loop: CASSLQGEGQPQHF. The DNA of the CDR3 is TGCGCCAGCAGCTTACAGGGAGAGGGACAGCCCCAGCATTTT.

The chain carries TRBV9 and TRBJ1-5; 11 bases map to TRBD1. Germline-derived CDR1 and CDR2 are SGDLS and YYNGEE. The V and J ends lost 0 bases and 5 bases, in that order; junction bases with no gene match: 1. The CDR3 length is 15 residues. The CDR3 region is CASSVGTGGHQPQHF. CDR3 DNA sequence: TGTGCCAGCAGCGTAGGGACAGGGGGCCATCAGCCCCAGCATTTT.

The chain recombines TRBV11-3 with TRBJ1-6, with D hard to call. CDR3 length equals 14 residues. Germline V gene data show CDR1 as SGHNT and CDR2 as YENEEA. V lost 3 bases and J 6 bases, leaving 9 bases between the germline ends. CDR3 sequence: CASSFGEVNSPLHF. In DNA form, the CDR3 reads TGTGCCAGCAGCTTCGGGGAAGTTAATTCACCCCTCCACTTT. Full variable domain (rest looked up from reference TRBV11-3 and TRBJ1-6): EAGVVQSPRYKIIEKKQPVAFWCNPISGHNTLYWYLQNLGQGPELLIRYENEEAVDDSQLPKDRFSAERLKGVDSTLKIQPAELGDSAVYLCASSFGEVNSPLHFGNGTRLTVT.

The chain recombines TRBV27 with TRBJ2-5, with 7 bases lining up with TRBD2. This CDR3 has 15 residues. The germline CDR1 and CDR2 sequences are MNHEY and SMNVEV (reference sequence). Trimming removed 5 bases from V and 5 bases from J; junction bases left unmatched: 11. CDR3 in amino acids: CASSGLAVDGETQYF. The CDR3 nucleotides read TGTGCCAGCAGTGGGCTAGCGGTAGACGGGGAGACCCAGTACTTC.

The chain uses TRBV10-3 and TRBJ1-6; no definite D call. V was trimmed by 4 bases and J by 6 bases, leaving 16 bases between them. The CDR3 length is 16 residues. Germline lookup yields CDR1 ENHRY and CDR2 SYGVKD. Here the CDR3 DNA reads TGTGCCATCAGTGGATCTTCGGCGGGGTCTAATTCACCCCTCCACTTT. Translation gives CAISGSSAGSNSPLHF.

V and J are TRBV27 and TRBJ1-5; D is possibly TRBD1 (5 bases). Trimming cost V 6 bases and J 2 bases, with 14 bases left between them. Germline V gene lookup returns CDR1 MNHEY and CDR2 SMNVEV (reference sequence). The CDR3 loop spans 15 amino acids. The CDR3 coding sequence is TGTGCCAGCAGCACCACGGGACTGCGCAATCAGCCCCAGCATTTT. Amino acids: CASSTTGLRNQPQHF.

V is TRBV7-2 and J is TRBJ1-1; D perhaps matches TRBD1 (6 bases). The V end lost 2 bases, the J end lost 1 base, and 8 bases lay between the germline ends. CDR1 SGHTA and CDR2 FQGNSA come from the germline V gene. The CDR3 extends over 14 amino acids. The DNA of the CDR3 is TGTGCCAGCAGCTTACAGGGGTGGAACACTGAAGCTTTCTTT. As protein: CASSLQGWNTEAFF.

This chain links TRBV6-4 with TRBJ1-1; D is perhaps TRBD1 (5 bases). V lost 5 bases to trimming and J lost 3 bases, with 10 bases between them. The CDR3 covers 13 residues. CDR1 MRHNA and CDR2 SNTAGT come from the germline V gene. DNA for the CDR3: TGTGCCAGCAGTACCAGGGAGGACACTGAAGCTTTCTTT. Protein: CASSTREDTEAFF.

The V and J genes are TRBV11-3 and TRBJ1-2; D uncertain. The V and J ends lost 4 bases and 8 bases respectively, with 8 bases between them. The CDR3 has 11 residues. Germline CDR1 reads SGHNT; CDR2 reads YENEEA. The CDR3 bases are TGTGCCAGCAGCTCGGTGTGGGGCTACACCTTC. Translation gives CASSSVWGYTF.

The chain employs TRBV21-1 and TRBJ2-2; TRBD2, as called in the table, went unchecked against the DNA. TRBV21-1 is flagged as a pseudogene. There are 18 residues in the CDR3. This chain's CDR3 is CASSYNSGRETNTGELFF. The CDR3 nucleotides are TGTGCCAGCAGCTATAATAGCGGGAGGGAAACGAACACCGGGGAGCTGTTTTTT.

The chain combines TRBV27 with TRBJ1-3; D is possibly TRBD1 (5 bases). Germline V gene sequence: CDR1 MNHEY, CDR2 SMNVEV (reference sequence). V dropped 5 bases and J dropped 3 bases, with 14 bases sitting between them. The CDR3 is made up of 15 amino acids. The CDR3 nucleotides are TGTGCCAGCAGTCCTGCCGGGGGTAATGGAAACACCATATATTTT. It codes for CASSPAGGNGNTIYF.

The V and J genes are TRBV5-1 and TRBJ1-4, with 8 bases lining up with TRBD1. The germline CDR1 and CDR2 sequences are SGHRS and YFSETQ. The V segment lost 4 bases and the J segment 8 bases; nucleotides outside the gene matches: 7. This CDR3 is built from 14 residues. The CDR3 DNA reads TGCGCCAGCAGCGGGGGACAGGCGAGAGAAAAACTGTTTTTT. It yields the protein CASSGGQAREKLFF.

V usage is TRBV24-1 and J usage is TRBJ2-3; D might be TRBD2 (6 bases). CDR3 length: 13 amino acids. The V end lost 7 bases, the J end lost 0 bases, and 7 bases lay between the germline ends. Per germline, CDR1 KGHDR and CDR2 SFDVKD. The CDR3 nucleotides are TGTGCCACCAGGGGACTGAGCACAGATACGCAGTATTTT. It specifies CATRGLSTDTQYF.

The chain links TRBV7-9 to TRBJ2-7; possibly TRBD2 for D (5 bases). Germline-derived CDR1 and CDR2 are SEHNR and FQNEAQ (reference sequence). The CDR3 is 12 amino acids. The germline V and J ends were trimmed by 7 bases and 3 bases, with 10 bases remaining between them. The CDR3 region is CASILTNYEQYF. The CDR3 nucleotides read TGTGCCAGCATCCTGACTAACTACGAGCAGTACTTC.

V usage is TRBV5-4 and J usage is TRBJ1-2, with TRBD1 as a possible D gene (6 bases). The ends were cut back, 3 bases at V and 2 bases at J, with 17 bases in the middle. Germline assignment: CDR1 SGHNT and CDR2 YYREEE (reference sequence). CDR3 length: 16 residues. CDR3 loop: CASSWGRGELNYGYTF. The CDR3 bases are TGTGCCAGCAGCTGGGGGAGGGGGGAGTTAAACTATGGCTACACCTTC.

The chain recombines TRBV4-1 with TRBJ2-7; D uncertain. V was cut by 4 bases and J by 2 bases, with 12 bases left in between. The CDR3 is made up of 14 amino acids. Per the germline V gene, CDR1 is MGHRA and CDR2 is YSYEKL. The CDR3 protein is CASSPQATAYEQYF. DNA for the CDR3: TGCGCCAGCAGCCCTCAGGCAACAGCCTACGAGCAGTACTTC.

J is TRBJ2-2 and V is TRBV4-1; 7 nucleotides line up with TRBD2. The junction had 13 bases not matched to a gene; V was cut back by 5 bases and J by 1 base. Per the germline V gene, CDR1 is MGHRA and CDR2 is YSYEKL. There are 18 residues in the CDR3. The CDR3 here is CASSLESASGVNTGELFF. CDR3 bases: TGCGCCAGCAGCTTAGAGAGCGCTAGCGGAGTGAACACCGGGGAGCTGTTTTTT.

V is TRBV9 and J is TRBJ1-3; D call uncertain. This CDR3 has 16 amino acids. Germline CDR1 is SGDLS and CDR2 is YYNGEE. V was clipped by 0 bases and J by 3 bases, with 13 bases between them. CDR3 sequence (DNA): TGTGCCAGCAGCGTAGGGGCAGGAGGGTTTGGAAACACCATATATTTT. Translating it yields CASSVGAGGFGNTIYF.